The clone carrying this T cell receptor beta chain was seen ten or more times. The antigen is undetermined. TCRdb re-analysed the 5' RACE reads in MiXCR, keeping a single row per CDR3 protein. The profile shows hundreds of thousands of distinct CDR3 sequences, about 5% of them singletons. V was trimmed by 0 bases and J by 4 bases, leaving 13 bases between them. CDR3 length: 15 amino acids. The germline V gene encodes CDR1 SGHNT and CDR2 YYREEE (reference sequence). The sample belongs to a study of T cells after yellow fever vaccination. Whole-study findings and limits: Booster samples showed a return of most primary-vaccination clones (about 96% CD4, 88% CD8). The study found a weaker secondary response that peaked faster, day 5 versus 15.

Sequencing used CD4+ T cells sorted from PBMCs, obtained on the day of the yellow fever booster vaccination. The chain is built from TRBV5-4 and TRBJ1-2; the D is unclear. The receptor was derived from a man younger than 35 who received the YFV17D yellow fever vaccine. DNA of the CDR3: TGTGCCAGCAGCTTGGAGAGCAGCCCTTCCTATGGCTACACCTTC. Translated: CASSLESSPSYGYTF.